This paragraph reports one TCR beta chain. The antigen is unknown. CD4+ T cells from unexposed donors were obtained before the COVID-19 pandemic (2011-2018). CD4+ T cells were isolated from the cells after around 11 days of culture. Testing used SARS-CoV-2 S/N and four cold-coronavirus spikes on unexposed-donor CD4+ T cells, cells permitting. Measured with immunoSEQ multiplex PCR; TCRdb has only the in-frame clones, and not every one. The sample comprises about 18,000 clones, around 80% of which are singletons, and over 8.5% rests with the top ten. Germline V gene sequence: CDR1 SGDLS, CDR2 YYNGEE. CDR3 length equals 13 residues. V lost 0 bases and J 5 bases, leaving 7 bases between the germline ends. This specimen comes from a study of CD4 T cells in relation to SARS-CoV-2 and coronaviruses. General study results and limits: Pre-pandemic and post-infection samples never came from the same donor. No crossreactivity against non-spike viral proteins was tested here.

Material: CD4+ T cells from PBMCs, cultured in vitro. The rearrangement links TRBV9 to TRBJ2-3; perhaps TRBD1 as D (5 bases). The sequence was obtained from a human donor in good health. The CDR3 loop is CASSVAQGDTQYF. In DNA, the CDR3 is TGTGCCAGCAGCGTAGCGCAGGGAGATACGCAGTATTTT.